The source of this T cell receptor beta chain is a study of OX40 agonist ivuxolimab in advanced cancers. Study at large: Every 2 weeks, ivuxolimab was infused into the patients intravenously at between 0.01 and 10 mg/kg. Cancers in dose escalation were hepatocellular, melanoma, renal cell and head and neck. Three patients showed partial responses: one hepatocellular carcinoma and two cutaneous melanoma cases.

Libraries were prepared by immunoSEQ multiplex PCR; TCRdb keeps only in-frame clonotypes and omits some of them. Found here are 96,000 or so clones, about 84% of them singletons; the top ten hold 4.5% to 6%. The CDR3 sequence is 12 residues long. Germline-derived CDR1 and CDR2 are MNHNY and SVGAGI (reference sequence). Trimming took 0 bases from V and 9 from J, leaving 6 bases between them. The receptor was derived from an adult with an advanced solid tumor such as melanoma, head and neck, liver or kidney cancer. The V gene is TRBV6-6, the J gene TRBJ1-5; D remains ambiguous. The material sequenced was CD4+ or CD8+ T cells sorted from blood, taken in a trial of the OX40 agonist ivuxolimab. CDR3 bases: TGTGCCAGCAGTTACTCTGAGGGGCCCCAGCATTTT. Translation: CASSYSEGPQHF.